The clone carrying this T cell receptor beta chain occurred once. What it binds is not known. Trimming pared 1 base from V and 5 bases from J, leaving 9 bases between. CDR1 and CDR2 (germline): SNHLY, FYNNEI. The length of the CDR3 is 13 residues. The assay was immunoSEQ multiplex PCR, and TCRdb's table has in-frame clones only and misses some. The sample contains 95,000 to 120,000 clones, more than 65% of which appear only once. None of the donors, who were healthy HIV-negative adults, had recently had acute infections or vaccinations. CD45RO+ cells joined CCR7-negative CD45RA+ TemRA cells to form CD8 memory. This sample was taken from a study of shared clonotypes between healthy human individuals. Study-wide points: Among donors, sharing of clonotypes was expected to be affected by sequencing depth.

This chain links TRBV2 with TRBJ2-7; D unresolved. The sequencing sample was made of memory CD8+ T cells sorted from blood. Subset meaning: CD45RO+ cells pooled with CCR7-negative TemRA cells. The receptor was isolated from a woman aged 30 to 39 in good health. For the CDR3, the DNA is TGTGCCAGCAGTGAAGATCTGATGAACGAGCAGTACTTC. Protein: CASSEDLMNEQYF.